The rows below give T cell receptor beta chains drawn from one sample of a study of breast tumors, draining lymph nodes, adjacent tissues. TCRdb called the multiplex PCR reads again in MiXCR, with one record for every CDR3 protein. The sample records approximately 100,000 distinct CDR3 sequences, 30% being singletons. The sequenced sample was axillary lymph node tissue. The receptors were sampled from a female donor with breast cancer. Some clones in this sample may be carry-over from other donors' samples. Each CDR3 is given without its conserved first and last residue. Expanded clones get a size class; other rows say once, few or many, or leave the size out.

v_gene: TRBV6-6
abundance: .
j_gene: TRBJ2-7
CDR3aa: ASRPLVEISLYEQY

v_gene: TRBV6-1
abundance: many
j_gene: TRBJ2-2
CDR3aa: ASSVQRGTGELF

v_gene: TRBV4-1
abundance: many
j_gene: TRBJ2-7
CDR3aa: ASSLPGQPTEQY

v_gene: TRBV5-1
abundance: many
j_gene: TRBJ2-5
CDR3aa: ASSLGVGRDTQY

v_gene: TRBV6-2/TRBV6-3
abundance: .
j_gene: TRBJ1-5
CDR3aa: ASSDPGHSNQPQH

v_gene: TRBV20-1
abundance: many
j_gene: TRBJ2-7
CDR3aa: SVRSGGLHNYEQY

v_gene: TRBV29-1
abundance: many
j_gene: TRBJ2-5
CDR3aa: SVMTGDNQETQY

v_gene: TRBV9
abundance: many
j_gene: TRBJ2-1
CDR3aa: ASSVASGRHEQF

v_gene: TRBV20-1
abundance: .
j_gene: TRBJ2-1
CDR3aa: SARVVGGEQF

v_gene: TRBV7-9
abundance: many
j_gene: TRBJ1-2
CDR3aa: ASSLVAGTVGGYT

v_gene: TRBV5-1
abundance: many
j_gene: TRBJ2-1
CDR3aa: ASSFTSGRNYNEQF

v_gene: TRBV20-1
abundance: many
j_gene: TRBJ1-6
CDR3aa: SAPDRGSYNSPLH

v_gene: TRBV3-1
abundance: many
j_gene: TRBJ1-2
CDR3aa: ASQETGGYGYT

v_gene: TRBV6-1
abundance: many
j_gene: TRBJ2-5
CDR3aa: ASSDREETQY

v_gene: TRBV6-5
abundance: many
j_gene: TRBJ2-6
CDR3aa: ASSYSSSPSSGANVLT

v_gene: TRBV7-3
abundance: many
j_gene: TRBJ2-5
CDR3aa: ASSHGGYETQY

v_gene: TRBV5-1
abundance: few
j_gene: TRBJ2-1
CDR3aa: ASSLDVGSGGSSYNEQF

v_gene: TRBV20-1
abundance: .
j_gene: TRBJ1-5
CDR3aa: SAVSGVSTNQPQH

v_gene: TRBV6-6
abundance: many
j_gene: TRBJ2-1
CDR3aa: ASSWDRFLNNEQF

v_gene: TRBV15
abundance: many
j_gene: TRBJ2-5
CDR3aa: ATSRYGQSQETQY

v_gene: TRBV14
abundance: many
j_gene: TRBJ2-5
CDR3aa: ASSQDSGVETQY

v_gene: TRBV18
abundance: .
j_gene: TRBJ1-3
CDR3aa: ASSPRDRVGNTIY

v_gene: TRBV6-2/TRBV6-3
abundance: many
j_gene: TRBJ2-5
CDR3aa: ASYGGAGETQY

v_gene: TRBV7-2
abundance: many
j_gene: TRBJ2-7
CDR3aa: ASSLGTGTYEQY

v_gene: TRBV5-1
abundance: .
j_gene: TRBJ2-7
CDR3aa: ASSSEGLAGYEQY

v_gene: TRBV5-6
abundance: many
j_gene: TRBJ2-2
CDR3aa: ASSLQIQGNTGELF

v_gene: TRBV3-1
abundance: .
j_gene: TRBJ1-1
CDR3aa: ASSQVGPTEAF

v_gene: TRBV7-2
abundance: many
j_gene: TRBJ1-3
CDR3aa: ASSSLDRVSGNTIY

v_gene: TRBV20-1
abundance: many
j_gene: TRBJ2-3
CDR3aa: SGTQRGASTDTQY

v_gene: TRBV7-9
abundance: .
j_gene: TRBJ2-7
CDR3aa: ASRSGGFNEQY

v_gene: TRBV6-5
abundance: many
j_gene: TRBJ2-5
CDR3aa: ASSHSRGRQETQY

v_gene: TRBV12-3/TRBV12-4
abundance: .
j_gene: TRBJ2-4
CDR3aa: ASSSWVTGGLGIRAKNIQY

v_gene: TRBV11-2
abundance: medium-sized
j_gene: TRBJ2-7
CDR3aa: ASSLGPGIYEQY

v_gene: TRBV29-1
abundance: many
j_gene: TRBJ1-2
CDR3aa: SVLDGFYGYT

v_gene: TRBV2
abundance: many
j_gene: TRBJ2-3
CDR3aa: ASGGGRAYGDTQY

v_gene: TRBV11-1
abundance: many
j_gene: TRBJ2-1
CDR3aa: ASSPRLASASEQF

v_gene: TRBV3-1
abundance: many
j_gene: TRBJ2-5
CDR3aa: ASSLRETQY

v_gene: TRBV7-2
abundance: many
j_gene: TRBJ2-3
CDR3aa: ASSGPSTDTQY

v_gene: TRBV11-3
abundance: many
j_gene: TRBJ2-1
CDR3aa: ASSPSSSYNEQF

v_gene: TRBV5-1
abundance: many
j_gene: TRBJ2-3
CDR3aa: ASQTPQGGGYTQY

v_gene: TRBV6-6
abundance: .
j_gene: TRBJ2-7
CDR3aa: ASSSGQGFSYEQY

v_gene: TRBV5-4
abundance: many
j_gene: TRBJ2-1
CDR3aa: ASSLGTSGLNEQF

v_gene: TRBV5-4
abundance: .
j_gene: TRBJ2-1
CDR3aa: ASSSLVGARLAGKGAYNEQF

v_gene: TRBV28
abundance: .
j_gene: TRBJ2-1
CDR3aa: ASSLGTSGRAFYNEQL

v_gene: TRBV7-2
abundance: many
j_gene: TRBJ1-1
CDR3aa: ASSLARGTEAF